What follows are 17 T cell receptor beta chains derived from one specimen sequenced in a study of a mutant IDH1 vaccine in newly diagnosed glioma. These receptors' targets are unknown. This table comes from immunoSEQ multiplex PCR, and its TCRdb copy is limited to in-frame clones, with some not included. The table records approximately 50,000 clones, roughly nine tenths of them present only once. The time point: week 35, safety follow-up. In the vaccine, a single dose held 300 ug of the mutant IDH1 20-mer peptide, along with topical imiquimod. The sample in question was PBMCs, obtained from a glioma patient whose treatment included an IDH1 peptide vaccine. These TCRs come from a man between 35 and 55 years old with glioma.

The chain links TRBV19 to TRBJ2-7; 8 nucleotides align to TRBD1. V lost 5 bases and J lost 4; bases outside the gene matches: 13. There are 16 residues in the CDR3. Germline CDR1 reads LNHDA; CDR2 reads SQIVND (reference sequence). The CDR3 nucleotides are TGTGCCAGTAGTCTACACTCCGGGACAGGACTATACGAGCAGTACTTC. Protein: CASSLHSGTGLYEQYF.

The V call is TRBV6-1, the J call TRBJ2-7; no clear D. Germline-derived CDR1 and CDR2 are MNHNS and SASEGT. CDR3 length equals 11 residues. The V and J ends lost 6 bases and 6 bases respectively, with 9 bases between them. CDR3 coding DNA: TGTGCCAGCAGCCTTCTGGGCGAGCAGTACTTC. Protein sequence: CASSLLGEQYF.

V and J are TRBV5-1 and TRBJ2-5, with 8 bases that match TRBD1. V shed 0 bases, J shed 6 bases, and the junction held 10 bases outside the gene matches. Germline V lookup: CDR1 SGHRS, CDR2 YFSETQ. The CDR3 length is 16 residues. The CDR3 loop is CASSLGLAGGEKTQYF. CDR3 bases: TGCGCCAGCAGCTTGGGACTCGCAGGGGGCGAAAAGACCCAGTACTTC.

CDR3 DNA sequence: TGTGCCAGCAGCTTTTCAGATACGCAGTATTTT. Its protein is CASSFSDTQYF. The chain combines TRBV7-9 with TRBJ2-3; D remains unclear. Trimming stripped 3 bases from V and 4 bases from J, with 2 bases between. CDR3 length equals 11 residues. The germline V gene encodes CDR1 SEHNR and CDR2 FQNEAQ (reference sequence).

A word on this clone: Other DNA sequences in the same sample also yield this CDR3. This sequence joins TRBV10-3 and TRBJ2-2; 7 bases line up with TRBD1. CDR3 size: 15 residues. The V and J ends lost 4 bases and 3 bases, in that order; junction bases with no gene match: 5. Per the germline V gene, CDR1 is ENHRY and CDR2 is SYGVKD. In nucleotides, the CDR3 is TGTGCCATCAGTGCGGACAGGACCTACACCGGGGAGCTGTTTTTT. Translation: CAISADRTYTGELFF.

The chain links TRBV9 to TRBJ1-2; D gene unclear. Germline CDR1 reads SGDLS; CDR2 reads YYNGEE. The V end lost 0 bases, the J end lost 10 bases, and 19 bases lay between the germline ends. There are 15 residues in the CDR3. Here the CDR3 DNA reads TGTGCCAGCAGCGTAGACGGGATGGCCAGGTCGGTCTACACCTTC. Translated: CASSVDGMARSVYTF.

The chain uses TRBV5-1 and TRBJ1-3; a weak D match, TRBD1 (5 bases). The CDR3 totals 15 residues. With 3 bases removed from V and 0 bases from J, the gap between germline ends came to 10 bases. Germline V gene lookup returns CDR1 SGHRS and CDR2 YFSETQ. The DNA for the CDR3 is TGCGCCAGCAGCTCTACAGGAATCTCTGGAAACACCATATATTTT. Encoded protein: CASSSTGISGNTIYF.

Written as DNA, the CDR3 is TGTGCCAGCAGCCCCGACAGTTATGGCTACACCTTC. It encodes CASSPDSYGYTF. The rearrangement uses TRBV6-5 and TRBJ1-2, with D tentatively TRBD1 (5 bases). The V gene's germline CDR1 is MNHEY and CDR2 SVGAGI. With 6 bases removed from V and 5 bases from J, the gap between germline ends came to 10 bases. The CDR3 spans 12 residues.

The chain joins TRBV5-8 to TRBJ2-7; TRBD1 matches 8 bases. The CDR3 is 14 amino acids. Trimming at V came to 4 bases and at J to 7 bases, leaving 10 bases not matched to a gene. Germline lookup yields CDR1 SGHTS and CDR2 YDEGEE. CDR3 coding DNA: TGTGCCAGCAGCGTCGGACAGGGTGGGAGGGAGCAGTACTTC. Amino acid sequence: CASSVGQGGREQYF.

This clone was observed a handful of times. The CDR3: CASSRLGIRQGKSEQYF. CDR3 DNA sequence: TGCGCCAGCAGCCGACTCGGGATCAGACAGGGAAAATCCGAGCAGTACTTC. The chain links TRBV4-1 to TRBJ2-7; 7 nucleotides align to TRBD1. J was trimmed by 6 bases and V by 4 bases; bases with no gene match: 18. The germline V gene has CDR1 MGHRA and CDR2 YSYEKL. This CDR3 has 17 amino acids.

The chain links TRBV5-6 to TRBJ2-7; 7 bases align to TRBD2. The trim removed 0 bases at V and 6 bases at J, leaving 9 bases unmatched. The CDR3 is 15 amino acids. CDR1 and CDR2 from the germline V gene are SGHDT and YYEEEE. CDR3 residues: CASSLAVLGRGEQYF. CDR3 in DNA: TGTGCCAGCAGCTTGGCCGTTCTAGGGAGGGGCGAGCAGTACTTC.

This chain links TRBV14 with TRBJ1-2; maybe TRBD1 (5 bases). The CDR3 totals 13 residues. Trimming removed 1 base from V and 4 bases from J, with 7 bases in between. Germline assignment: CDR1 SGHDN and CDR2 FVKESK. CDR3 nucleotides: TGTGCCAGCAGCCAAGCCAGGGCCTATGGCTACACCTTC. Translated: CASSQARAYGYTF.

The CDR3 spells CASSPREGLQPQHF. CDR3 DNA: TGTGCCAGCAGCCCAAGGGAGGGCCTTCAGCCCCAGCATTTT. The chain recombines TRBV5-8 with TRBJ1-5; unclear D gene. With 4 bases removed from V and 6 bases from J, the gap between germline ends came to 14 bases. The CDR3 loop spans 14 amino acids. Looked up from germline, CDR1 is SGHTS and CDR2 is YDEGEE.

The rearrangement joins TRBV2 to TRBJ2-5, with D hard to call. The end of the DNA fits TRBJ2-7 better, so the J call may be wrong. The CDR3 consists of 11 residues. Per germline, CDR1 SNHLY and CDR2 FYNNEI. The chain's CDR3 is CASSPAYEQYF. As DNA, the CDR3 is TGTGCCAGCAGTCCAGCCTACGAGCAGTACTTC.

J is TRBJ2-3 and V is TRBV2; 10 bases fit TRBD2. CDR1 is SNHLY, CDR2 FYNNEI, per germline. The CDR3 sequence is 15 residues long. V shed 6 bases and J 5 bases; nucleotides not matched to a gene: 8. This CDR3 reads CASSVTSGVGDTQYF. DNA for the CDR3: TGTGCCAGCAGCGTCACTAGCGGGGTAGGAGATACGCAGTATTTT.

This sequence joins TRBV5-4 and TRBJ1-2; D is possibly TRBD1 (5 bases). The CDR3 length is 14 residues. The V end was cut by 8 bases, the J end by 7 bases, with 21 bases between. CDR1 and CDR2 (germline): SGHNT, YYREEE (reference sequence). The DNA of the CDR3 is TGTGCCAGTAAAAACCCACAGGCAGCGGGTGGCTACACCTTC. Amino acids: CASKNPQAAGGYTF.

The genes are TRBV7-2 and TRBJ2-7, with D unclear. The V end was cut by 6 bases, the J end by 3 bases, with 12 bases between. The CDR3 runs to 13 residues. Germline V gene lookup returns CDR1 SGHTA and CDR2 FQGNSA. The CDR3 sequence: CASRHLGDYEQYF. The CDR3 DNA reads TGTGCCAGCAGACACCTAGGTGACTACGAGCAGTACTTC.